Reported below is one TCR beta chain. What it recognizes is unknown. Germline V gives CDR1 LGHNA, CDR2 YNFKEQ. The CDR3 is made up of 13 amino acids. V lost 10 bases and J 9 bases, leaving 18 bases between the germline ends. Unique molecular identifiers tagged the TCRbeta library. TCRdb redid the calling of the PCR reads with MiXCR, one entry per CDR3 protein. The profile shows approximately 110,000 distinct CDR3 sequences, 20% to 25% of them singletons. The data were taken from a study of T-cell reconstitution after alpha-beta-depleted transplantation in children. General observations from the study: There were reportedly several hundred expanded graft clones from which alpha-beta T cells came about two months after transplant. Surviving recipient T cells and intrathymic progenitors accounted for some patients' high TCRbeta diversity at day 60. Newly produced T cells mostly accounted for T-cell counts and diversity one year post-transplant.

This sequence joins TRBV4-2 and TRBJ2-2; tentatively, D is TRBD2 (6 bases). The sample in question was PBMCs, mostly from graft donor cells, obtained 180 days after TCRalphabeta/CD19-depleted stem cell transplant. The clonotype originates from a male patient between 2 and 10 years old who had a stem cell transplant for chronic granulomatous disease, so the T cells may come from the graft donor. The CDR3 nucleotides are TGTGCCATGAGCCTCGGGGGAGCCTGGGAGCTGTTTTTT. Translating gives CAMSLGGAWELFF.